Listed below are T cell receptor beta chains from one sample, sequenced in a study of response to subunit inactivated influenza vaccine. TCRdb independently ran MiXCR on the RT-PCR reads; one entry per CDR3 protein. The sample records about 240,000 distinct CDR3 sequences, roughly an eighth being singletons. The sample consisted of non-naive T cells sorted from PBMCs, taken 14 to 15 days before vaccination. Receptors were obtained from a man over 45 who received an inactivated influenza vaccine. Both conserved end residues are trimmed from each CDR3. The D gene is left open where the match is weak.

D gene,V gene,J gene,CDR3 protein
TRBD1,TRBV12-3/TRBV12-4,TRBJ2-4,ASSFRQGDIQY
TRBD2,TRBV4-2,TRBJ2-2,ASSQGLAGNTGELF
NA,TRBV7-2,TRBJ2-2,ASSFARRDTGELF
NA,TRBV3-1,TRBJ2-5,ASSPTTLASGKETQY
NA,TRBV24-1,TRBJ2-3,ATSDLPSGTQY
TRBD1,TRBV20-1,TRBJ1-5,SAPPGQGIRQPQH
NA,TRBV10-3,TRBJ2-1,AISESPPYNEQF
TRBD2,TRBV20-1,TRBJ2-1,SAYTPAGGHEQF
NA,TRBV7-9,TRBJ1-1,ASSLQQMNTEAF
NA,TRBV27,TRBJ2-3,ASSFRREASTDTQY
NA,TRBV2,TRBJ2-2,ALCGGRRIIANTGELF
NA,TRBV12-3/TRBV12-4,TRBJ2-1,ASSLFSGEQF
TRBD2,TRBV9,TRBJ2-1,ASSDSGSTYNEQF
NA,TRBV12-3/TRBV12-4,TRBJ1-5,AVRDGNQPQH
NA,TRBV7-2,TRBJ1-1,ASSVTGGRTEAF
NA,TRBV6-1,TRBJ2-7,ASSDLDRLDRY
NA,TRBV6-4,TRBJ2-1,ASSDLGANEQF
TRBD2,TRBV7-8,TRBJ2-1,ASYTRGADNEQF
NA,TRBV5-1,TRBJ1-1,ASSLEGGAF
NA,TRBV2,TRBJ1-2,ASSRTEGYT
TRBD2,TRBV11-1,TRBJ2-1,ASSSSFGLAGAITYNEQF
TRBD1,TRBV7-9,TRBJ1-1,ASRAGTGGEGTEAF
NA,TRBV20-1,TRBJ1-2,SADHRAANYGYT
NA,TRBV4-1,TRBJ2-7,ASSHAPGALYEQY
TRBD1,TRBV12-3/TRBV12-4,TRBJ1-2,ASRGDRTRGGYT
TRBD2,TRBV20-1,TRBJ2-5,SAPPTSGSQETQY
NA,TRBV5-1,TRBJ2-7,ASSLDISYEQY
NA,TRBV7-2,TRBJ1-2,ASSLSGGYT
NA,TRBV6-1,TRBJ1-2,ASSEWSGGYT
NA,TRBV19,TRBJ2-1,ASSIASSGSYNEQF
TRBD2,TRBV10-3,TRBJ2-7,ATVGTSGGHSYEQY
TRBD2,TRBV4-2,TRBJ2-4,ASSQDGSGRALSIQY
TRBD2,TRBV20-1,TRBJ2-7,SARDVRGGLSEQY
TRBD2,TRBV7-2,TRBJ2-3,ASSWTGLAGGDTQY
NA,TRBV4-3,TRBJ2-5,ASSPEVSGRGAQETQY